This TCR beta chain was sequenced during a study of shared clonotypes between healthy human individuals. Study observations and caveats: Non-shared clonotypes displayed generation probabilities falling below those of clonotypes present in all four donors. A limitation of the genetic and exposure-history diversity represented arose from few donors. At large depth, rarefaction still showed sorted-subset sequencing to be incomplete. Naive subsets typically showed greater estimated richness than memory subsets.

Here immunoSEQ multiplex PCR was the method, and the copy in TCRdb shows in-frame clones only, minus some. The sample has 2 million to 3 million clones, approximately 93% seen once. In its sample, this clone was seen once. Its antigen is unknown. The germline gives CDR1 SGHDN, CDR2 FVKESK. Deletions cut 1 base from V and 2 bases from J, with 13 bases between. The CDR3 contains 16 residues. Sequencing used naive CD4+ T cells from PBMCs. Subset reported: CD45RA+ positively selected. The rearrangement uses TRBV14 and TRBJ2-3; D possibly matches TRBD1 or TRBD2 (5 bases each). The TCR originated in a man younger than 30 in good health. Some clones in this sample may be carry-over from other donors' samples. CDR3 protein: CASSQGRDAYTDTQYF. Written as DNA, the CDR3 is TGTGCCAGCAGCCAAGGTCGGGACGCCTACACAGATACGCAGTATTTT. Full variable domain (missing parts from reference TRBV14 and TRBJ2-3): EAGVTQFPSHSVIEKGQTVTLRCDPISGHDNLYWYRRVMGKEIKFLLHFVKESKQDESGMPNNRFLAERTGGTYSTLKVQPAELEDSGVYFCASSQGRDAYTDTQYFGPGTRLTVL.